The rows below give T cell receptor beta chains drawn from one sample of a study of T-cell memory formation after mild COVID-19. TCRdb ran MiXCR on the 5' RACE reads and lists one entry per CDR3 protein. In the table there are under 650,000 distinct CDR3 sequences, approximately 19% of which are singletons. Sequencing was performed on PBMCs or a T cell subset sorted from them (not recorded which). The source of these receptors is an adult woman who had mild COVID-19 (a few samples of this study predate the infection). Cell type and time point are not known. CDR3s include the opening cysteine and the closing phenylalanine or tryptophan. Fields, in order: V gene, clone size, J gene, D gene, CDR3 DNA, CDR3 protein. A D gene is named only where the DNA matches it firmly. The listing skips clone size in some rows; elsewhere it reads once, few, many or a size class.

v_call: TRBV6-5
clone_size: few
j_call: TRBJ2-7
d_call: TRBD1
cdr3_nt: TGTGCCAGCGGGACAGCGGTCTACGAGCAGTACTTC
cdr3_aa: CASGTAVYEQYF

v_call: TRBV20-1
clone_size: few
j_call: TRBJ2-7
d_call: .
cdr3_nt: TGCAGTGCCGGGGGACAGTACTACGAGCAGTACTTC
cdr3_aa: CSAGGQYYEQYF

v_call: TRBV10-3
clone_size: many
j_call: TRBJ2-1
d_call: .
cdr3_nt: TGTGCCATCAGTGTGGAGGGATTCTACAATGAGCAGTTCTTC
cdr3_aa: CAISVEGFYNEQFF

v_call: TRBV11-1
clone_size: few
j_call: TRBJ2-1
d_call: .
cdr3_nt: TGTGCCAGCAGCCTAAAGCGGATACCTCTTTTTGATGAGCAGTTCTTC
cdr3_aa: CASSLKRIPLFDEQFF

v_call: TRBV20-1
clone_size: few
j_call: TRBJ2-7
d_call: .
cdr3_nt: TGCAGTGCCCCCCCTGGCCTTTCCTACGAGCAGTACTTC
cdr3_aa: CSAPPGLSYEQYF

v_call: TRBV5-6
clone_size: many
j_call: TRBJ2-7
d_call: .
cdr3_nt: TGTGCCAGCAGCTTTACTAACTCCTACGAGCAGTACTTC
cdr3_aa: CASSFTNSYEQYF

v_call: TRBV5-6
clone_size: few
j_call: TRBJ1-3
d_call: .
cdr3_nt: TGTGCCAGCTCGACTGGAAACACCATATATTTT
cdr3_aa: CASSTGNTIYF

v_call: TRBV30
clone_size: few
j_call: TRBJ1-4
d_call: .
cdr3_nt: TGTGCCTGGAGTCCTGAGGGCCAAATATGGGCTAATGAAAAACTGTTTTTT
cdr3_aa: CAWSPEGQIWANEKLFF

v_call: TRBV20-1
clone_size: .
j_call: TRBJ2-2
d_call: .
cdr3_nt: TGCAGTGCTAGACCACGCCTGAAAGAGGGCGGGGAGCTGTTTTTT
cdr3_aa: CSARPRLKEGGELFF

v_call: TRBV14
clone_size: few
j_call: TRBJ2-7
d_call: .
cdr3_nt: TGTGCCAGCAGCCCCAATTTAGGAGTCTTCGAGCAGTACTTC
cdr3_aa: CASSPNLGVFEQYF

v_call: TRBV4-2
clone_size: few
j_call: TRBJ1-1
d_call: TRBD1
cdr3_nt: TGTGCCAGCAGCCAACGACAGGGTAGCACTGAAGCTTTCTTT
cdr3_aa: CASSQRQGSTEAFF

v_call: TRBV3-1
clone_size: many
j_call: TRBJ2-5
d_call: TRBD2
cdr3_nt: TGTGCCAGCAGCCCTCCATCTAGCGGGGGAACTCAGTACTTC
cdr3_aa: CASSPPSSGGTQYF

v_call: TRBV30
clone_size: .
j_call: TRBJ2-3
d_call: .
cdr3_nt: TGTGCCTGGAGCGGGGTAAACACAGATACGCAGTATTTT
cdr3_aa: CAWSGVNTDTQYF

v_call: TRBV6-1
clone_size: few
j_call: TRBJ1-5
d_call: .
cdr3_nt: TGTGCCAGCAGTCATGGACTGGATCAGCCCCAGCATTTT
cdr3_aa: CASSHGLDQPQHF

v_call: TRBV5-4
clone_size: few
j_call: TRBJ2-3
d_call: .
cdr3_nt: TGTGCCAGCAGCTTGTCGTCCAGGGGGGGACTTTTGAGGACCCTTAGCACAGATACGCAGTATTTT
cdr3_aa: CASSLSSRGGLLRTLSTDTQYF

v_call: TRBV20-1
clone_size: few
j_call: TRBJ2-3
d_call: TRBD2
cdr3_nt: TGCAGTGCTAGAAGAAAGCGGGGTGGCACAGATACGCAGTATTTT
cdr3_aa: CSARRKRGGTDTQYF

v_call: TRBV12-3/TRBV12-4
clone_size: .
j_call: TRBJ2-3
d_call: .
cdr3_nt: TGTGCCAGCAGTAAACAGGGTTGGGGTGCGACAGATACGCAGTATTTT
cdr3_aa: CASSKQGWGATDTQYF

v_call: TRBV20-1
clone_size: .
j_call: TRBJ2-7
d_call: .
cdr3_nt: TGCAGTGCTAGAAACAGGGACTACGAGCAGTACTTC
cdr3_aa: CSARNRDYEQYF

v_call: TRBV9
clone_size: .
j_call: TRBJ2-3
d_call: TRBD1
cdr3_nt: TGTGCCAGCAGCGTAGCTACAGGGGCCCTCGATACGCAGTATTTT
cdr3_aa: CASSVATGALDTQYF

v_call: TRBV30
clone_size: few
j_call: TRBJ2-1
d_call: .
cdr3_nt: TGTGCCTGGAGAAGAGGAGGGGGGCTCTCCTACAATGAGCAGTTCTTC
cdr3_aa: CAWRRGGGLSYNEQFF

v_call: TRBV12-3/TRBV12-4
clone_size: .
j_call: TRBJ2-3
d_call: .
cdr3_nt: TGTGCCAGCAGTACTACCGGGACAAACACAGATACGCAGTATTTT
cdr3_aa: CASSTTGTNTDTQYF

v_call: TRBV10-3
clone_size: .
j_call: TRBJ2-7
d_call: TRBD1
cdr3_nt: TGTGCCATCAGTGCCCCAGACAGGGGATGGGTAGACGAGCAGTACTTC
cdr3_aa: CAISAPDRGWVDEQYF

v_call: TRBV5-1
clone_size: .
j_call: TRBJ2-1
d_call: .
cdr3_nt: TGCGCCAGCAGCTTGTTTACAGGGGGGGACAATGAGCAGTTCTTC
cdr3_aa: CASSLFTGGDNEQFF

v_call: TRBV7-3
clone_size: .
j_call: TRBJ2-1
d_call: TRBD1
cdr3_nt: TGTGCCAGCAGCCGATCATTCCGGGACAGAGTCAATGAGCAGTTCTTC
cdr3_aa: CASSRSFRDRVNEQFF

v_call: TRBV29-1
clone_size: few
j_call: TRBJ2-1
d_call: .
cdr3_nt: TGCAGCGTTTGGCCGGGTCTATACAATGAGCAGTTCTTC
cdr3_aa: CSVWPGLYNEQFF

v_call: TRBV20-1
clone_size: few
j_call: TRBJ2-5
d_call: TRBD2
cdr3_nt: TGCAGTCCGGCGGCTAGCGGGGATTTGGGGACCCAGTACTTC
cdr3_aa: CSPAASGDLGTQYF

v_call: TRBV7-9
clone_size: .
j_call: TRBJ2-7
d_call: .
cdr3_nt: TGTGCCAGCAGCTTAGTTGGCCAGGGGAAGCAGTACTTC
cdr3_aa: CASSLVGQGKQYF

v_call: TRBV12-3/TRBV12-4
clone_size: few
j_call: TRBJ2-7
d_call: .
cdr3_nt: TGTGCCAGCAGCCCCCCGGGACTGTGGTACGAGCAGTACTTC
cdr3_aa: CASSPPGLWYEQYF

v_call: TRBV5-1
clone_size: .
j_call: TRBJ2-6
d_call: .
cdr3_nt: TGCGCCAGCAGCCGCACGCAAGACTCTGGGGCCAACGTCCTGACTTTC
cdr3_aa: CASSRTQDSGANVLTF

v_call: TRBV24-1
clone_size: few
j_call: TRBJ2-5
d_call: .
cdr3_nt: TGTGCCACCAGTGGACACCGTCAAGAGACCCAGTACTTC
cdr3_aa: CATSGHRQETQYF

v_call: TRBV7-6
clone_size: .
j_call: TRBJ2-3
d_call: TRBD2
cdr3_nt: TGTGCCAGCAGCCCTTTATCGACTAGCGGGGGAACAGATACGCAGTATTTT
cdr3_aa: CASSPLSTSGGTDTQYF

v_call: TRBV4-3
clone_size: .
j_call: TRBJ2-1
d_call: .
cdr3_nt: TGCGCCAGCAGCCAAGGGTATACGCTAACTCTGGGGCAGTTCTTC
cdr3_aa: CASSQGYTLTLGQFF

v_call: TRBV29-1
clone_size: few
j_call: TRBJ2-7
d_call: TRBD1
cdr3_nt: TGCAGCACCCGGACAGGGGACAACAACTTCTACGAGCAGTACTTC
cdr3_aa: CSTRTGDNNFYEQYF

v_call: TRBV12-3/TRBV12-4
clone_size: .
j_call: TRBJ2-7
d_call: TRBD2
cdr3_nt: TGTGCCAGCAGTTTATCCCATTTTAGCGGGAGTTTCTACGAGCAGTACTTC
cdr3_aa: CASSLSHFSGSFYEQYF

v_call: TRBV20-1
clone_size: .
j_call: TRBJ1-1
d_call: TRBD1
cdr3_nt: TGCAGTTCAGAGGGACAGGGGCTGTATATGGAGTCGAGCACTGAAGCTTTCTTT
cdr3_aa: CSSEGQGLYMESSTEAFF

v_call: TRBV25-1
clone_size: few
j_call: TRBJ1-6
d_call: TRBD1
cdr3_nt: TGTGCCAGCAGTGTATCTACAGGGGATTCACCCCTCCACTTT
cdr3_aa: CASSVSTGDSPLHF

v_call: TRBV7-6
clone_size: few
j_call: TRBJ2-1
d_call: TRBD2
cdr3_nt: TGTGCCAGCAGCTCCGGGGCTAGCGGGGGGGCCGGAATCTTC
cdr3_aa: CASSSGASGGAGIF

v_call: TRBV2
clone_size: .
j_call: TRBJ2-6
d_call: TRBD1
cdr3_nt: TGTGCCAGCAGTGAGGCAGGGGGTGGGGCCAACGTCCTGACTTTC
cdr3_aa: CASSEAGGGANVLTF

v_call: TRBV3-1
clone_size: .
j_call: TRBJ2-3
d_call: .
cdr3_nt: TGTGCCAGCAGCCTCATCCCCTCAGATACGCAGTATTTT
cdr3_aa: CASSLIPSDTQYF

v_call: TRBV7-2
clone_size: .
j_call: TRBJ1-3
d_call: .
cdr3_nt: TGTGCCAGCAGCGTTCTACAGGGAAACACCATATATTTT
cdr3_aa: CASSVLQGNTIYF

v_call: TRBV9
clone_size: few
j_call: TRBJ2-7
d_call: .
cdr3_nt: TGTGCCAGCAGCGAGGGGCCCTACGAGGAGCAGTACTTC
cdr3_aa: CASSEGPYEEQYF

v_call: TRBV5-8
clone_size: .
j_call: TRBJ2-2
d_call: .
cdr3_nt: TGTGCCAGCAGCCCACAGGGTTTCGTGGGCACCGGGGAGCTGTTTTTT
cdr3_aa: CASSPQGFVGTGELFF

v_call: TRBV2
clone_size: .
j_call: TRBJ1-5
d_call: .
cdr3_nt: TGTGCCAGCAGTTTTTCGCGGAGCAATCAGCCCCAGCATTTT
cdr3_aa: CASSFSRSNQPQHF

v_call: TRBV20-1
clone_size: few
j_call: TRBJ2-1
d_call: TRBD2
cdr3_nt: TGCAGTGCTAGAACAGCGGCGGGAGTCAATGAGCAGTTCTTC
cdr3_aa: CSARTAAGVNEQFF

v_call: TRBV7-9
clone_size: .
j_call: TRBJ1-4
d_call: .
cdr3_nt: TGTGCCAGCAGCTTAGATGTCAGGGGAAACGAAAAACTGTTTTTT
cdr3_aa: CASSLDVRGNEKLFF

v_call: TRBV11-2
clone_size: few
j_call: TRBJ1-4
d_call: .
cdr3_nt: TGTGCCAGCAGCTCAGTAGGGAAGGGCCCAGGTGAAAAACTGTTTTTT
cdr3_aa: CASSSVGKGPGEKLFF

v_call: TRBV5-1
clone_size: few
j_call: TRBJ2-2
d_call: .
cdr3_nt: TGCGCCAGCACATCCACCGCAGGGTCGAACACCGGGGAGCTGTTTTTT
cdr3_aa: CASTSTAGSNTGELFF

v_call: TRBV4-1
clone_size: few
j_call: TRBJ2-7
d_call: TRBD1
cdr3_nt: TGCGCCAGCAGCCAAGTCGTAGGGAAACAGGGGGCCTACGAGCAGTACTTC
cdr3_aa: CASSQVVGKQGAYEQYF

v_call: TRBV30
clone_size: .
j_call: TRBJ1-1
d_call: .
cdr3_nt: TGTGCCTGGAGTCCCGCCAGGACTGAAGCTTTCTTT
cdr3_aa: CAWSPARTEAFF